These 3 T cell receptor beta chains were all obtained from the same sample, sequenced in a study of blood T cells in healthy people across ages. Next came a second PCR, run for about 6 to 12 cycles, which used a sample-barcoded 5' primer along with a J-beta primer mix. TCRdb analysed the 5' RACE reads with MiXCR anew, one entry per CDR3 protein. The sample lists roughly 1.4 million distinct CDR3 sequences; approximately 59% were seen once. Sequencing was performed on blood. These receptors came from a man aged 18 to 35 in good health.

V is TRBV5-1 and J is TRBJ1-1, with D perhaps TRBD1 (5 bases). Trimming stripped 4 bases from V and 0 bases from J, with 19 bases between. Germline assignment: CDR1 SGHRS and CDR2 YFSETQ. This CDR3 is 17 amino acids long. CDR3 coding DNA: TGCGCCAGCAGCCTCTTTTTGCGGGGGATAATGAACACTGAAGCTTTCTTT. Translation gives CASSLFLRGIMNTEAFF.

This clonotype was picked up a small number of times. The chain has TRBV14 and TRBJ2-7; D gene ambiguous. V lost 0 bases, J lost 3 bases, and 12 bases lay in between. CDR1 is SGHDN, CDR2 FVKESK, per germline. This CDR3 has 15 residues. CDR3 region: CASSQDLRMFYEQYF. Here the CDR3 DNA reads TGTGCCAGCAGCCAAGATCTACGGATGTTCTACGAGCAGTACTTC.

This clonotype has a single count. The chain recombines TRBV6-5 with TRBJ2-1, with 8 bases aligning to TRBD2. This CDR3 has 15 residues. The germline V gene has CDR1 MNHEY and CDR2 SVGAGI. The junction had 8 bases not matched to a gene; V was cut back by 6 bases and J by 4 bases. CDR3 sequence reads: CASRFTSGDYNEQFF. The CDR3 DNA reads TGTGCCAGCAGATTTACTAGCGGAGATTACAATGAGCAGTTCTTC.